These T cell receptor beta chains were read from a single sample in a study of CD8+ T cells in alopecia areata. TCRdb's table, derived via immunoSEQ multiplex PCR, lists solely in-frame clones and lacks some. The sample contains some 200,000 clones, 59% of which appear only once. This material consisted of CD4+ T cells sorted from blood, taken at week 0. The receptors were sampled from a human donor with alopecia areata. Each CDR3 is given with its conserved first and last residue. The D gene is left open where the match is weak. Clone size appears in some rows only: once, few, many, or a class for an expanded clone.

v_call	cdr3_length	j_call	clone_size	d_call	cdr3_nt	cdr3_aa
TRBV15	15	TRBJ2-7	NA	TRBD2	TGTGCCACCAGCAGAGAGATCGGGGGGAGGAACGAGCAGTACTTC	CATSREIGGRNEQYF
TRBV2	15	TRBJ2-2	few	NA	TGTGCCAGCAGTGAAGGGCAGGGGCCCACCGGGGAGCTGTTTTTT	CASSEGQGPTGELFF
TRBV7-2	12	TRBJ1-6	few	NA	TGTGCCAGCAGCTTAGTAGGGTCACCCCTCCACTTT	CASSLVGSPLHF
TRBV7-2	14	TRBJ1-5	NA	NA	TGTGCCAGCACCGGACCACGTCAAGATCAGCCCCAGCATTTT	CASTGPRQDQPQHF
TRBV4-1	18	TRBJ1-1	NA	TRBD1	TGCGCCAGCAGCCAGTGGGACAGGGGAATTCGGTTGAACACTGAAGCTTTCTTT	CASSQWDRGIRLNTEAFF
TRBV15	12	TRBJ2-5	NA	NA	TGTGCCACCAGCAGAGATCGAGAGACCCAGTACTTC	CATSRDRETQYF
TRBV29-1	13	TRBJ2-1	NA	TRBD1	TGCAGCTCTTGGGGGACAGGGTCCAATGAGCAGTTCTTC	CSSWGTGSNEQFF
TRBV5-6	13	TRBJ1-1	NA	NA	TGTGCCAGCACCTGGGGGAGTAACACTGAAGCTTTCTTT	CASTWGSNTEAFF
TRBV19	14	TRBJ1-1	NA	NA	TGTGCCAGTAGTATCACGCTTGTGAACACTGAAGCTTTCTTT	CASSITLVNTEAFF
TRBV12-5	12	TRBJ1-1	NA	NA	TGTGCTAGCGCCCAAGGGGAGTGGAAAGCTTTCTTT	CASAQGEWKAFF
TRBV19	14	TRBJ2-7	NA	NA	TGTGCCAGTAGTATAGGATTGGACGTGGGCGAGCAGTACTTC	CASSIGLDVGEQYF
TRBV28	16	TRBJ1-2	few	NA	TGTGCCAGCACGGAGGGGCTATTGAGTCTGATTAATGGCTACACCTTC	CASTEGLLSLINGYTF
TRBV2	15	TRBJ2-3	NA	TRBD2	TGTGCCAGCAAGCGACTAGCGGGGGGGGCAGATACGCAGTATTTT	CASKRLAGGADTQYF
TRBV15	13	TRBJ2-7	few	TRBD1	TGTGCCACCAGCAGGAGGACAGGCTACGAGCAGTACTTC	CATSRRTGYEQYF
TRBV29-1	12	TRBJ1-1	NA	NA	TGCAGCGTTGAAGACTGGAGGACTGAAGCTTTCTTT	CSVEDWRTEAFF
TRBV28	15	TRBJ2-2	NA	NA	TGTGCCAGCAGTCCGCGTGGGGCGGGCACCGGGGAGCTGTTTTTT	CASSPRGAGTGELFF
TRBV19	13	TRBJ1-2	NA	NA	TGTGCCAGTAGTATCAGGGATCCCTATGGCTACACCTTC	CASSIRDPYGYTF
TRBV20-1	10	TRBJ2-5	NA	NA	TGCAGTGCTGTCGGGGAGACCCAGTACTTC	CSAVGETQYF
TRBV2	11	TRBJ2-5	NA	NA	TGTGCCAGCGGGGCCAGCCAGACCCAGTACTTC	CASGASQTQYF
TRBV5-1	16	TRBJ2-6	NA	NA	TGCGCCAGCAGCTTGGACCCCCTATCTGGGGCCAACGTCCTGACTTTC	CASSLDPLSGANVLTF
TRBV2	14	TRBJ1-1	few	NA	TGTGCCAGCAGCCAGGGACACCCGAACACTGAAGCTTTCTTT	CASSQGHPNTEAFF
TRBV7-8	16	TRBJ1-4	NA	NA	TGTGCCAGCAGTCTCAGCCCCAGACAGGCGGGAGAAAAACTGTTTTTT	CASSLSPRQAGEKLFF
TRBV29-1	12	TRBJ1-1	NA	NA	TGCAGCGTCGCAGGTTCTGACACTGAAGCTTTCTTT	CSVAGSDTEAFF
TRBV6-5	13	TRBJ2-5	NA	NA	TGTGCCAGCAGGGTAGGGTCCCAAGAGACCCAGTACTTC	CASRVGSQETQYF
TRBV5-1	16	TRBJ1-6	NA	TRBD1	TGCGCCAGCAGCCCGGGAGTGGGGACAGGGGGTTCACCCCTCCACTTT	CASSPGVGTGGSPLHF